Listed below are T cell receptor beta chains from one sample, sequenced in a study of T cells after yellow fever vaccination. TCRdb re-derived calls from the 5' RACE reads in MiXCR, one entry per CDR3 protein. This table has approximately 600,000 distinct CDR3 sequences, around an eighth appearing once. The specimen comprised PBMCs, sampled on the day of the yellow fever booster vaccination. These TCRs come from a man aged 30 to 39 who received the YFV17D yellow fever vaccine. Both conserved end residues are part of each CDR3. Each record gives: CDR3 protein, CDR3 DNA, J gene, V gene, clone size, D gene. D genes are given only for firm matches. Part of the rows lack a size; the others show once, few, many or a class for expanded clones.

CASSPMVTDTQYF | TGTGCCAGCAGCCCCATGGTCACAGATACGCAGTATTTT | TRBJ2-3 | TRBV7-2 | few | -
CASSLSSGTQYF | TGTGCCAGCAGCCTCTCGAGTGGTACGCAGTATTTT | TRBJ2-3 | TRBV5-6 | many | -
CASSFRQGVGIQYF | TGTGCCAGCAGTTTCAGACAGGGGGTTGGCATTCAGTACTTC | TRBJ2-4 | TRBV12-3/TRBV12-4 | - | TRBD1
CASSYPLLDTQYF | TGTGCCAGCAGTTACCCCCTATTGGATACGCAGTATTTT | TRBJ2-3 | TRBV6-2/TRBV6-3 | few | -
CASRSGPYEQYF | TGTGCCAGCAGGAGCGGCCCCTACGAGCAGTACTTC | TRBJ2-7 | TRBV28 | few | -
CASNIGGHLYGYGYTF | TGTGCCAGCAACATCGGGGGACACCTCTATGGCTATGGCTACACCTTC | TRBJ1-2 | TRBV6-2/TRBV6-3 | - | -
CSAAPETGGNEQFF | TGCAGTGCCGCACCCGAGACAGGGGGAAATGAGCAGTTCTTC | TRBJ2-1 | TRBV20-1 | few | TRBD1
CASSQGGGGTYNEQFF | TGTGCCAGCAGCCAGGGAGGCGGAGGTACCTACAATGAGCAGTTCTTC | TRBJ2-1 | TRBV3-1 | - | -
CASKMAQNQPQHF | TGTGCCAGCAAGATGGCCCAAAATCAGCCCCAGCATTTT | TRBJ1-5 | TRBV7-9 | - | -
CASSVSYLPYEQYF | TGTGCCAGCAGTGTTTCCTACTTGCCCTACGAGCAGTACTTC | TRBJ2-7 | TRBV2 | - | -
CASSYGQDYGYTF | TGTGCCAGCAGTTACGGACAGGACTATGGCTACACCTTC | TRBJ1-2 | TRBV6-5 | - | TRBD1
CSVGDRVETQYF | TGCAGCGTTGGGGACAGGGTAGAGACCCAGTACTTC | TRBJ2-5 | TRBV29-1 | - | TRBD1
CASSSLSNSPLHF | TGTGCCAGCAGCTCCCTTAGTAATTCACCCCTCCACTTT | TRBJ1-6 | TRBV12-3/TRBV12-4 | few | -
CASSFPLGHEQYF | TGTGCCAGCAGCTTCCCCCTCGGCCACGAGCAGTACTTC | TRBJ2-7 | TRBV7-9 | few | -
CASSQGRASGLVETQYF | TGTGCCAGCAGCCAAGGGCGGGCGTCGGGACTAGTGGAGACCCAGTACTTC | TRBJ2-5 | TRBV14 | - | TRBD2
CSAWGLAETQYF | TGCAGTGCTTGGGGACTAGCTGAGACCCAGTACTTC | TRBJ2-5 | TRBV20-1 | few | TRBD2
CASSTLRGTPEGYTF | TGTGCCAGCAGCACCCTGAGAGGGACTCCCGAGGGCTACACCTTC | TRBJ1-2 | TRBV4-2 | few | -
CASITGTGNTGELFF | TGTGCCAGCATCACCGGGACAGGGAACACCGGGGAGCTGTTTTTT | TRBJ2-2 | TRBV21-1 | few | -
CASSLKPGQGHEQYF | TGTGCCAGCAGCTTAAAACCGGGACAGGGTCACGAGCAGTACTTC | TRBJ2-7 | TRBV7-2 | few | TRBD1
CATSRSSYNEQFF | TGTGCCACCAGTCGGAGCTCCTACAATGAGCAGTTCTTC | TRBJ2-1 | TRBV24-1 | - | -
CASSLGVAGGFNEQYF | TGCGCCAGCAGCTTGGGGGTAGCGGGAGGATTTAACGAGCAGTACTTC | TRBJ2-7 | TRBV5-1 | - | TRBD2
CASSANGGWTGELFF | TGTGCCAGCAGCGCCAATGGGGGTTGGACCGGGGAGCTGTTTTTT | TRBJ2-2 | TRBV7-3 | - | -
CSFMEKFHTQYF | TGCAGCTTTATGGAGAAGTTTCATACGCAGTATTTT | TRBJ2-3 | TRBV20-1 | few | -
CSAPGPGSGANVLTF | TGCAGTGCCCCAGGGCCGGGCTCTGGGGCCAACGTCCTGACTTTC | TRBJ2-6 | TRBV20-1 | - | -
CASSSPEVRRTQYF | TGTGCCAGCAGCTCCCCTGAGGTGCGTCGGACCCAGTACTTC | TRBJ2-5 | TRBV7-2 | few | -
CASSQVAGVRSTEAFF | TGTGCCAGCAGCCAAGTGGCAGGGGTGAGGAGCACTGAAGCTTTCTTT | TRBJ1-1 | TRBV4-2 | - | -
CSARVPSGAYNEQFF | TGCAGTGCTAGAGTTCCTAGCGGAGCTTACAATGAGCAGTTCTTC | TRBJ2-1 | TRBV20-1 | - | TRBD2
CASSIRDTERPNYGYTF | TGTGCCAGCAGCATTCGGGACACCGAACGGCCTAACTATGGCTACACCTTC | TRBJ1-2 | TRBV11-2 | few | -
CASSPGYRTDEKLFF | TGTGCCAGCAGCCCAGGGTACAGGACAGACGAAAAACTGTTTTTT | TRBJ1-4 | TRBV7-8 | - | -
CASSFTTGPNTGELFF | TGTGCCAGCAGCTTCACCACAGGTCCGAACACCGGGGAGCTGTTTTTT | TRBJ2-2 | TRBV11-2 | - | -
CATSRYGGFGEAFF | TGTGCCACCAGCAGATACGGGGGTTTTGGTGAAGCTTTCTTT | TRBJ1-1 | TRBV15 | many | -
CSVGVMGGLETQYF | TGCAGCGTTGGGGTAATGGGTGGTTTGGAGACCCAGTACTTC | TRBJ2-5 | TRBV29-1 | few | -
CSARNPGSNPYEQYF | TGCAGTGCTAGAAACCCGGGCTCCAACCCCTACGAGCAGTACTTC | TRBJ2-7 | TRBV20-1 | - | -
CASSRQGRLTEAFF | TGTGCCAGCAGCCGACAGGGGAGGCTTACTGAAGCTTTCTTT | TRBJ1-1 | TRBV7-8 | - | TRBD1
CSARGQGSDTQYF | TGCAGTGCTAGAGGGCAGGGTTCAGATACGCAGTATTTT | TRBJ2-3 | TRBV20-1 | many | -
CSARKGQGKPEAFF | TGCAGTGCTAGGAAGGGGCAGGGAAAGCCTGAAGCTTTCTTT | TRBJ1-1 | TRBV20-1 | few | -
CASSRTGGDQPQHF | TGTGCCAGCAGCCGAACGGGGGGGGATCAGCCCCAGCATTTT | TRBJ1-5 | TRBV12-3/TRBV12-4 | few | -
CASSSQLSNQPQHF | TGTGCCAGCAGTTCCCAGCTTAGCAATCAGCCCCAGCATTTT | TRBJ1-5 | TRBV12-3/TRBV12-4 | - | -
CTSKGGDTQYF | TGTACGAGCAAGGGTGGGGATACGCAGTATTTT | TRBJ2-3 | TRBV5-6 | few | -
CSATPGLAGIEQFF | TGCAGTGCAACCCCGGGACTAGCGGGAATTGAGCAGTTCTTC | TRBJ2-1 | TRBV20-1 | - | TRBD2
CASSSSLAKNIQYF | TGTGCCAGCAGTTCTTCTTTGGCCAAAAACATTCAGTACTTC | TRBJ2-4 | TRBV27 | many | -
CSVGAGTNYGYTF | TGCAGCGTTGGGGCAGGGACAAACTATGGCTACACCTTC | TRBJ1-2 | TRBV29-1 | - | -
CASSLRGGRGDEQFF | TGTGCCAGCAGCCTCAGGGGCGGCCGCGGGGATGAGCAGTTCTTC | TRBJ2-1 | TRBV6-1 | - | -
CASSSYWDMNEQFF | TGTGCCAGCAGCTCCTACTGGGACATGAATGAGCAGTTCTTC | TRBJ2-1 | TRBV7-2 | - | -
CASSLTVEQYF | TGTGCCAGCAGCCTCACGGTGGAGCAGTACTTC | TRBJ2-7 | TRBV7-2 | few | -
CSARVGSDSNQPQHF | TGCAGTGCTAGAGTGGGCAGCGATAGCAATCAGCCCCAGCATTTT | TRBJ1-5 | TRBV20-1 | few | -
CASSPRSQETQYF | TGTGCCAGCTCACCAAGGAGCCAAGAGACCCAGTACTTC | TRBJ2-5 | TRBV18 | - | -
CASSSGPRSYNEQFF | TGTGCCAGCAGCTCCGGGCCGCGCTCGTACAATGAGCAGTTCTTC | TRBJ2-1 | TRBV7-3 | - | -